This is a list of T cell receptor beta chains from one sample in a study of neurological immune-mediated disorders. From the 5' RACE reads, TCRdb called clonotypes with MiXCR, one entry per CDR3 protein. Seen here are 30,000 or so distinct CDR3 sequences, approximately 4.4% observed once, and the top ten hold roughly 24%. The sample consisted of PBMCs. Source of these receptors: a man in his late teens or twenties in good health. The CDR3 runs from the conserved cysteine through the conserved F or W. Fields, in order: J gene, D gene, clone size, V gene, CDR3 DNA, CDR3 protein. A D gene is named only where the DNA matches it firmly. The size entry gives how often the clone was seen (once, few, many) or a class if it is expanded.

>TRBJ1-6|NA|many|TRBV5-1
TGCGCCAGCAGCTTGGACGGTTCACCCCTCCACTTT
CASSLDGSPLHF
>TRBJ2-1|TRBD2|many|TRBV5-1
TGCGCCAGCAGCCCCGGGACTAGCGCGTACAATGAGCAGTTCTTC
CASSPGTSAYNEQFF
>TRBJ2-2|NA|many|TRBV27
TGTGCCAGCAGATTAAACGGGGGCACCGGGGAGCTGTTTTTT
CASRLNGGTGELFF
>TRBJ1-5|TRBD1|many|TRBV20-1
TGCAGTGCTAGAGATGGTGGACAGGTTCCCAATCAGCCCCAGCATTTT
CSARDGGQVPNQPQHF
>TRBJ1-1|NA|many|TRBV5-6
TGTGCCAGCAGCTTGGCTTCGGCTAACACTGAAGCTTTCTTT
CASSLASANTEAFF
>TRBJ2-7|TRBD1|many|TRBV20-1
TGCAGTGCCGTCCCTCCGGGACAGGTCGGATCCTACGAGCAGTACTTC
CSAVPPGQVGSYEQYF
>TRBJ1-5|TRBD1|many|TRBV20-1
TGCAGTGCTAGAGGGGGCTTCATGGGACAGGGGGTTGATCAGCCCCAGCATTTT
CSARGGFMGQGVDQPQHF
>TRBJ2-3|NA|many|TRBV10-3
TGTGCCATCAGTGAGTCGGCTCTAGATACGCAGTATTTT
CAISESALDTQYF
>TRBJ2-7|NA|many|TRBV4-2
TGTGCCAGCAGCCATGTGGGGCCCAACTACGAGCAGTACTTC
CASSHVGPNYEQYF
>TRBJ2-3|TRBD2|many|TRBV20-1
TGCAGTGCTAAGAGATGGCTAGCGGGGGCCGGAACCACAGATACGCAGTATTTT
CSAKRWLAGAGTTDTQYF
>TRBJ2-7|NA|many|TRBV6-5
TGTGCCAGCAACGGCGGAATAGGTCTGGAGCAGTACTTC
CASNGGIGLEQYF
>TRBJ2-2|TRBD1|many|TRBV20-1
TGCAGTGCTAGAGATGTGCTGGGGCAGGGGGTGTCCGGGGAGCTGTTTTTT
CSARDVLGQGVSGELFF
>TRBJ2-1|TRBD2|many|TRBV6-6
TGTGCCAGCACGCCGACCCGGGGCGGGGGGGCCGATGAGCAGTTCTTC
CASTPTRGGGADEQFF
>TRBJ2-7|TRBD2|many|TRBV20-1
TGCAGTGTTCCGGTCAATGGGGGGGCCTACGAGCAGTACTTC
CSVPVNGGAYEQYF
>TRBJ1-1|TRBD1|many|TRBV7-9
TGTGCCAGCAGCCCAGGACAGGGAGGGAACACTGAAGCTTTCTTT
CASSPGQGGNTEAFF
>TRBJ1-2|NA|many|TRBV6-1
TGTGCCAGCACCAGAAGCGGGCAGGGCAACACCTTC
CASTRSGQGNTF
>TRBJ2-5|NA|many|TRBV3-1
TGTGCCAGCAGCCAAGAGTTGCGGGGTTCTCCAAGAGAAACCCAGTACTTC
CASSQELRGSPRETQYF
>TRBJ1-2|NA|many|TRBV2
TGTGCCAGCAGTCTGGTTGGTCGGTATGGTGGCTACACCTTC
CASSLVGRYGGYTF
>TRBJ1-2|NA|many|TRBV5-6
TGTGCCAGCAGCTTTGGACAACCCTCGGAGGGCTACACCTTC
CASSFGQPSEGYTF
>TRBJ1-2|NA|many|TRBV20-1
TGCAGTGCCCCTGATAGGACATCCGGCTATGGCTACACCTTC
CSAPDRTSGYGYTF
>TRBJ2-7|NA|many|TRBV27
TGTGCCAGCAGTTCCCTTTCGGGGGCAGGGCAGTACTTC
CASSSLSGAGQYF
>TRBJ2-7|NA|many|TRBV5-1
TGCGCCAGCAGCTTGGGTGCCAAAACCTACGAGCAGTACTTC
CASSLGAKTYEQYF
>TRBJ1-2|NA|many|TRBV20-1
TGCAGTGCTCGGGACCAACGTACGGGCTACACCTTC
CSARDQRTGYTF
>TRBJ1-2|NA|many|TRBV12-3/TRBV12-4
TGTGCCAGCAGTCCGCCGGGGCTTACAGGTGGCTACACCTTC
CASSPPGLTGGYTF
>TRBJ1-1|TRBD1|many|TRBV7-2
TGTGCCAGCAGCTTTGGGACAGTGAACACTGAAGCTTTCTTT
CASSFGTVNTEAFF
>TRBJ1-1|TRBD1|many|TRBV5-1
TGCGCCAGCAGCCATGGATCAGGGGGCTTCACTGAAGCTTTCTTT
CASSHGSGGFTEAFF
>TRBJ1-1|NA|medium-sized|TRBV5-1
TGCGCCAGCAGCTTGTGGGGCAGGGGCGACACTGAAGCTTTCTTT
CASSLWGRGDTEAFF
>TRBJ2-7|NA|many|TRBV15
TGTGCCACCAGCACGGGATCCTACGAGCAGTACTTC
CATSTGSYEQYF
>TRBJ1-2|NA|many|TRBV20-1
TGCAGTGCTAGTCTCTCTGCCGTCTCTAACTATGGCTACACCTTC
CSASLSAVSNYGYTF
>TRBJ1-2|TRBD1|many|TRBV20-1
TGCAGTGCTCCACGGACAGGAGATTTATGGAGCTACACCTTC
CSAPRTGDLWSYTF
>TRBJ2-1|TRBD2|many|TRBV7-2
TGTGCCAGCAGCTTAATGTCCCGGACTAGCGGGGGGACCTACAATGAGCAGTTCTTC
CASSLMSRTSGGTYNEQFF
>TRBJ2-1|TRBD1|many|TRBV18
TGTGCCAGCTCACCCGGACAGGGACCGGAAAATGAGCAGTTCTTC
CASSPGQGPENEQFF
>TRBJ1-1|NA|many|TRBV11-2
TGTGCCAGCAGCCCCGCGATAAGGGCAACCGAAGCTTTCTTT
CASSPAIRATEAFF
>TRBJ2-2|TRBD1|many|TRBV20-1
TGCAGTGCTAGGATGGGGGACAGGGGCGGGGAGCTGTTTTTT
CSARMGDRGGELFF
>TRBJ1-2|TRBD1|many|TRBV24-1
TGTGCCACCAGTGAATCCGGGACAGGGGCCGGCTACACCTTC
CATSESGTGAGYTF
>TRBJ2-2|TRBD1|many|TRBV6-5
TGTGCCAGCAGCTCGACAGGGTGGAACACCGGGGAGCTGTTTTTT
CASSSTGWNTGELFF
>TRBJ2-7|TRBD1|many|TRBV20-1
TGCAGTGCTAGACCTGGACAGGACTACGAGCAGTACTTC
CSARPGQDYEQYF
>TRBJ2-3|NA|many|TRBV6-5
TGTGCCAGCTCCCGCGGGGAAGGCACAGATACGCAGTATTTT
CASSRGEGTDTQYF
>TRBJ2-2|NA|many|TRBV6-5
TGTGCCAGCAGTTACTCGAGATCCCGGGAGCTGTTTTTT
CASSYSRSRELFF
>TRBJ1-1|TRBD1|many|TRBV3-1
TGTGCCAGCAGCACTATCGGACAGGGATCGAACACTGAAGCTTTCTTT
CASSTIGQGSNTEAFF
>TRBJ2-7|TRBD1|many|TRBV10-3
TGTGCCACCTTACCGGGACAGGGATCCGAGCAGTACTTC
CATLPGQGSEQYF
>TRBJ1-2|TRBD1|many|TRBV6-5
TGTGCCAGCAGTTGGACAGGGTCGGATGGCTACACCTTC
CASSWTGSDGYTF
>TRBJ2-6|NA|many|TRBV29-1
TGCAGCGCCGCGTCGTGGGGGGCCAACGTCCTGACTTTC
CSAASWGANVLTF
>TRBJ2-3|NA|many|TRBV25-1
TGTGCCAGCAGTGAGGCTGGGCGAGACACGCAGTATTTT
CASSEAGRDTQYF
>TRBJ2-3|NA|many|TRBV18
TGTGCCAGCTCACCACCGACGGGGACCCTTCGCACAGATACGCAGTATTTT
CASSPPTGTLRTDTQYF
>TRBJ1-5|NA|many|TRBV5-8
TGTGCCAGCAGCCGCGGGCTGGACAGCCTTCAGCCCCAGCATTTT
CASSRGLDSLQPQHF
>TRBJ2-1|NA|many|TRBV20-1
TGCAGTGCTAGAGGACTCGCTAACAATGAGCAGTTCTTC
CSARGLANNEQFF
>TRBJ2-7|TRBD1|many|TRBV11-2
TGTGCCGGTGCCCCGGGACAGGGTCTTCGCGAGCAGTACTTC
CAGAPGQGLREQYF
>TRBJ1-6|NA|many|TRBV2
TGTGCCAGCAGCCCGGGCGCGAGCTCCTATAATTCACCCCTCCACTTT
CASSPGASSYNSPLHF
>TRBJ2-1|TRBD1|many|TRBV5-1
TGCGCCAGCAGACCCACAGGGGACTACAATGAGCAGTTCTTC
CASRPTGDYNEQFF
>TRBJ2-7|TRBD1|many|TRBV3-1
TGTGCCAGCAGCCACCGACAGGGGTACGAGCAGTACTTC
CASSHRQGYEQYF
>TRBJ2-5|TRBD2|many|TRBV24-1
TGTGCCACCAGTGATCCTGGACTAGCTGGGGAGACCCAGTACTTC
CATSDPGLAGETQYF
>TRBJ1-1|NA|many|TRBV5-1
TGCGCCAGCAGCTTCACACCAGTGAACACTGAAGCTTTCTTT
CASSFTPVNTEAFF